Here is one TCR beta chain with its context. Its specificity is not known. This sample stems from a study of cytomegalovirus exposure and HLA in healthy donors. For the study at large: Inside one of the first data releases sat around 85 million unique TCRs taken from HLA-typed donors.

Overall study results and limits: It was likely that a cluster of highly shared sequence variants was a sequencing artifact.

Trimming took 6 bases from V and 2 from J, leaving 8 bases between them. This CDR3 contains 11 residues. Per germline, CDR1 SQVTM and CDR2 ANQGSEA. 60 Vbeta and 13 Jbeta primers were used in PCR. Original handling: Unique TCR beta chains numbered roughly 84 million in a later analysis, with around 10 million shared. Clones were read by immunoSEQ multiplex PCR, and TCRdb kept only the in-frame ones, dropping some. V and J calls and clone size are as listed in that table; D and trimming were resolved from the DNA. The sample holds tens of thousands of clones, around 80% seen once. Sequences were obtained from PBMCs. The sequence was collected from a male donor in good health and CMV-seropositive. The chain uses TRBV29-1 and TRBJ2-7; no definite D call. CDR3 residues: CSVQQTYEQYF. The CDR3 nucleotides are TGCAGCGTCCAACAGACCTACGAGCAGTACTTC.